The present entry profiles one T cell receptor beta chain with its context. What it recognizes is unknown. This record comes from a study of OX40 agonist ivuxolimab in advanced cancers. Prior autoimmune disease or systemic immunosuppression barred patients. Samples were taken at baseline and on day 1 of cycles 4 and 7. Assay used: immunoSEQ multiplex PCR; TCRdb lists only in-frame clones, some missing. The table lists some 60,000 clones, approximately 87% of them singletons, with roughly 2% in the top ten. Germline CDR1 is ENHRY and CDR2 is SYGVKD. CDR3 size: 12 residues. Trimming removed 10 bases at V and 0 bases at J, with 10 bases between. Findings and caveats of the study: Fewer expanded clones were found on average in CD4+ than in CD8+ T cells.

The material was CD4+ or CD8+ T cells sorted from blood, obtained in a trial of the OX40 agonist ivuxolimab. The sequence was collected from an adult with an advanced solid tumor such as melanoma, head and neck, liver or kidney cancer. This chain joins TRBV10-3 and TRBJ2-7; possibly TRBD1 for D (6 bases). The CDR3 nucleotides read TGTGCCACGGGACAACTCTCCTACGAGCAGTACTTC. Its protein is CATGQLSYEQYF.